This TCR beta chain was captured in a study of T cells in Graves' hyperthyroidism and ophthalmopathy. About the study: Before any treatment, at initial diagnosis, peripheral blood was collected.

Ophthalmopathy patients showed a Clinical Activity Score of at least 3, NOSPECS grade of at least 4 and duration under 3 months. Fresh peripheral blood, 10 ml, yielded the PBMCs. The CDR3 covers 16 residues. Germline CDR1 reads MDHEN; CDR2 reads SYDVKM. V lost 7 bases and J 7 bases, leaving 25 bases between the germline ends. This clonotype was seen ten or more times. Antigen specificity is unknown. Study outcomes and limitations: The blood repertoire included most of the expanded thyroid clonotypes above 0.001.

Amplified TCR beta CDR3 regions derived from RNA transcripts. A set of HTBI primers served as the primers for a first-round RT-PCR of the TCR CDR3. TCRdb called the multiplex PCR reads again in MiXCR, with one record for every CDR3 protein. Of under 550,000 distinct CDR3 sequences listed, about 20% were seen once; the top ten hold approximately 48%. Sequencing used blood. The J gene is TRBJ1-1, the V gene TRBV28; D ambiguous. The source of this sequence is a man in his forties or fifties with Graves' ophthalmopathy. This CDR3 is CASTVALTTLSGEAFF. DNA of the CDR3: TGTGCCAGCACCGTCGCACTCACTACTCTCTCGGGTGAAGCTTTCTTT. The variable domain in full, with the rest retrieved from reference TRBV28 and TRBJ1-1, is DVKVTQSSRYLVKRTGEKVFLECVQDMDHENMFWYRQDPGLGLRLIYFSYDVKMKEKGDIPEGYSVSREKKERFSLILESASTNQTSMYLCASTVALTTLSGEAFFGQGTRLTVV.